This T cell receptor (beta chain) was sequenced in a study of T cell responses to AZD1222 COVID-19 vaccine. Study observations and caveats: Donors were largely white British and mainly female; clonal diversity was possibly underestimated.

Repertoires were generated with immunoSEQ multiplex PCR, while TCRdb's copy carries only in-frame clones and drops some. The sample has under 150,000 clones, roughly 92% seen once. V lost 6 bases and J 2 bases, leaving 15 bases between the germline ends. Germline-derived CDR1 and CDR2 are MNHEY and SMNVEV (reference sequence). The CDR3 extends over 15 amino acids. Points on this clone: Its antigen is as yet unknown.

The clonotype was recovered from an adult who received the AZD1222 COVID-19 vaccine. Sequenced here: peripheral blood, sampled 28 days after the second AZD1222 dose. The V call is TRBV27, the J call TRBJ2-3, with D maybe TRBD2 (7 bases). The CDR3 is CASRKGGKYTDTQYF. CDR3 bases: TGTGCCAGCAGAAAGGGGGGGAAATACACAGATACGCAGTATTTT.